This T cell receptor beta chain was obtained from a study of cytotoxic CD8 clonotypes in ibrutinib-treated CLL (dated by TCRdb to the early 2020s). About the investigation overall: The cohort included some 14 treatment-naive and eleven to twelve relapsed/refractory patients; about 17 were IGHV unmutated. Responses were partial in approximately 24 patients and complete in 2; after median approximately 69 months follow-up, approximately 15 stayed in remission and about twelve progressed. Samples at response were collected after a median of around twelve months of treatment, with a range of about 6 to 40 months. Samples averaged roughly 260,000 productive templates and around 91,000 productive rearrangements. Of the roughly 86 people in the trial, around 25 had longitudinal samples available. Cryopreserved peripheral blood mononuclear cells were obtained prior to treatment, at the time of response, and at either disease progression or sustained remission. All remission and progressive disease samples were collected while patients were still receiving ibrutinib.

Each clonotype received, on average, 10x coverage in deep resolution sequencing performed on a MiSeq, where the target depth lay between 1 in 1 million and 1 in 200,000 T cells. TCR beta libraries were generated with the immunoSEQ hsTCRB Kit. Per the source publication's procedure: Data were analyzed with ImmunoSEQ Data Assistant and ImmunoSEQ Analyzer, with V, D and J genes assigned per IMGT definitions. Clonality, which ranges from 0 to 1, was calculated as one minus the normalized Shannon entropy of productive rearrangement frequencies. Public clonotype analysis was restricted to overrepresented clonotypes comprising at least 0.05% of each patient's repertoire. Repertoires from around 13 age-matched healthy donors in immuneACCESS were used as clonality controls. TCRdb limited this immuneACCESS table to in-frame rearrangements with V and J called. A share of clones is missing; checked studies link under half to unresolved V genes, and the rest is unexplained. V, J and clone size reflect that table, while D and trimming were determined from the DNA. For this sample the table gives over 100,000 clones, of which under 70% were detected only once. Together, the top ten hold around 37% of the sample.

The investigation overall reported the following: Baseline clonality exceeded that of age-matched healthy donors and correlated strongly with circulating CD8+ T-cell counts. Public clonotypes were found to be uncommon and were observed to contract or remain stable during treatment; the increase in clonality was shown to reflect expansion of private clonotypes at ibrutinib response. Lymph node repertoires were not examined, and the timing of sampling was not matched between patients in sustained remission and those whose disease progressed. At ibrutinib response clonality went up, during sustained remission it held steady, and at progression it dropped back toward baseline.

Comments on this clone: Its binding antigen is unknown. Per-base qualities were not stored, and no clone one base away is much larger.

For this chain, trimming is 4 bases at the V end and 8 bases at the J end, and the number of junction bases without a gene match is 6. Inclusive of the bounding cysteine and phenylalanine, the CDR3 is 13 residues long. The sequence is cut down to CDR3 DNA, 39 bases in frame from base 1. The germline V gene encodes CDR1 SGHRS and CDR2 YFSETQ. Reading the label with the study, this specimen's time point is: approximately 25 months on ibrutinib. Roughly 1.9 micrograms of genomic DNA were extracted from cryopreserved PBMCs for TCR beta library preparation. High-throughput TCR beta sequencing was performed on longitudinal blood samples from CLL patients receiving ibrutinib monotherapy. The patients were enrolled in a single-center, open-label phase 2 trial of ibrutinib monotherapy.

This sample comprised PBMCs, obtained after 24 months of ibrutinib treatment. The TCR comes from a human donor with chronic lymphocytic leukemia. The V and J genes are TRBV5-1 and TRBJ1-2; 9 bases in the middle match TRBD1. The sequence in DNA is TGCGCCAGCAGCGTGGGACAGGGAGAGGGCTACACCTTC. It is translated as CASSVGQGEGYTF.